The 23 T cell receptor beta chains given below trace back to one sample, sequenced in a study of OX40 agonist ivuxolimab in advanced cancers. TCRdb's copy holds only in-frame clones and misses some; the assay was immunoSEQ multiplex PCR. This table has more than 75,000 clones, 70% to 90% appearing once. This specimen was CD4+ or CD8+ T cells sorted from blood, taken in a trial of the OX40 agonist ivuxolimab. Receptors were obtained from an adult with an advanced solid tumor such as melanoma, head and neck, liver or kidney cancer.

This chain joins TRBV5-1 and TRBJ2-3, with 9 bases identical to TRBD2. From germline, CDR1 is SGHRS and CDR2 YFSETQ. V lost 7 bases, J lost 2 bases, and 2 bases stayed unmatched. There are 13 residues in the CDR3. This CDR3 is CASASGVTDTQYF. Written as DNA, the CDR3 is TGCGCCAGCGCTAGCGGGGTCACAGATACGCAGTATTTT.

The chain recombines TRBV14 with TRBJ2-3, with D maybe TRBD2 (7 bases). CDR1 is SGHDN, CDR2 FVKESK, per germline. Trimming took 1 base from V and 5 from J, leaving 13 bases between them. This CDR3 has 15 residues. CDR3 region: CASSQGGGGVDTQYF. DNA for the CDR3: TGTGCCAGCAGCCAAGGCGGGGGCGGGGTAGATACGCAGTATTTT.

V and J are TRBV18 and TRBJ1-1; D unclear. Germline V gives CDR1 KGHSH, CDR2 LQKENI. V was pared by 5 bases and J by 1 base, with 11 bases between. The CDR3 extends over 14 amino acids. The CDR3 DNA reads as TGTGCCAGCTCAACCACAGCAGGGAACACTGAAGCTTTCTTT. Encoded protein: CASSTTAGNTEAFF.

This chain joins TRBV9 and TRBJ2-3, with D possibly called TRBD1 or TRBD2 (5 bases each). V shed 0 bases and J shed 0 bases, with 8 bases lying between them. This CDR3 comprises 15 residues. Per germline, CDR1 SGDLS and CDR2 YYNGEE. For the CDR3, the DNA is TGTGCCAGCAGCGTAGGAGGGGCTAGCACAGATACGCAGTATTTT. Translating it yields CASSVGGASTDTQYF.

The chain is built from TRBV15 and TRBJ2-3, with D maybe TRBD2 (5 bases). Deletions cut 0 bases from V and 1 base from J, with 8 bases between. The CDR3 length is 15 residues. Per the germline V gene, CDR1 is LNHNV and CDR2 is YYDKDF (reference sequence). The DNA of the CDR3 is TGTGCCACCAGCAGAGATAGCGACCGCACAGATACGCAGTATTTT. Its translation is CATSRDSDRTDTQYF.

The chain recombines TRBV5-1 with TRBJ2-3, with 8 nucleotides matching TRBD2. Germline V gene lookup returns CDR1 SGHRS and CDR2 YFSETQ. With 0 bases clipped from V and 2 bases from J, the junction kept 8 bases outside the gene matches. This CDR3 spans 17 amino acids. Written as DNA, the CDR3 is TGCGCCAGCAGCTTGGTAGAGGCGGGAGGCACCACAGATACGCAGTATTTT. Protein product: CASSLVEAGGTTDTQYF.

The DNA of the CDR3 is TGTGCCTGGAGTCGATCTAGCACAGATACGCAGTATTTT. It codes for CAWSRSSTDTQYF. The rearrangement links TRBV30 to TRBJ2-3; D not resolved. The CDR3 has 13 amino acids. Germline V gene sequence: CDR1 GTSNPN, CDR2 SVGIG (reference sequence). With 2 bases removed from V and 0 bases from J, the gap between germline ends came to 6 bases.

The V call is TRBV4-2, the J call TRBJ2-3; perhaps D is TRBD1 or TRBD2 (5 bases each). In germline, CDR1 is LGHNA, CDR2 YNFKEQ. This CDR3 contains 15 residues. V dropped 1 base and J dropped 4 bases, with 12 bases sitting between them. In DNA form, the CDR3 reads TGTGCCAGCAGCCAAGGCTCAAGAGGGGCAGATACGCAGTATTTT. Its protein product is CASSQGSRGADTQYF.

The chain is built from TRBV4-1 and TRBJ2-7; tentatively, D is TRBD2 (7 bases). CDR1 is MGHRA, CDR2 YSYEKL, per germline. There are 15 residues in the CDR3. The V end lost 3 bases, the J end lost 6 bases, and 18 bases lay between the germline ends. CDR3 loop: CASSHLGEGEREQYF. The CDR3 DNA reads as TGCGCCAGCAGCCACCTTGGGGAGGGGGAGCGCGAGCAGTACTTC.

The V and J genes are TRBV5-4 and TRBJ2-2; 10 bases agree with TRBD2. Germline trimming cut 0 bases from V and 5 bases from J; bases unmatched to any gene: 10. Per germline, CDR1 SGHNT and CDR2 YYREEE (reference sequence). CDR3 length: 18 residues. The CDR3 reads CASSLGTPSGGLTGELFF. In nucleotides, the CDR3 is TGTGCCAGCAGCTTGGGGACCCCTAGCGGGGGCTTAACCGGGGAGCTGTTTTTT.

The CDR3 sequence is CASTRTFLTYNEQFF. In nucleotides, the CDR3 is TGTGCCAGTACTAGGACATTCTTGACCTACAATGAGCAGTTCTTC. The chain links TRBV19 to TRBJ2-1; tentative D call: TRBD1 (5 bases). Germline CDR1 LNHDA, CDR2 SQIVND (reference sequence). This CDR3 spans 15 amino acids. V was trimmed by 7 bases and J by 2 bases, leaving 15 bases between them.

The chain recombines TRBV28 with TRBJ2-7; D gene uncertain. The CDR3 runs to 11 residues. The germline CDR1 and CDR2 sequences are MDHEN and SYDVKM. V lost 4 bases to trimming and J lost 4 bases, with 5 bases between them. CDR3 loop: CASSSLYEQYF. The CDR3 DNA reads as TGTGCCAGCAGTTCCTTATACGAGCAGTACTTC.

This chain connects TRBV5-3 to TRBJ2-1; D gene ambiguous. Being an ORF, TRBV5-3 has a function that is uncertain. CDR3 length equals 12 residues. Trimming left V 9 bases short and J 9 bases short, with 16 bases between. CDR3 sequence: CATWPKASEQFF. The CDR3 bases are TGTGCCACTTGGCCCAAGGCAAGTGAGCAGTTCTTC.

CDR3 region: CASGSGLAEGETQYF. The DNA for the CDR3 is TGTGCTAGTGGTTCGGGACTAGCTGAGGGGGAGACCCAGTACTTC. This sequence joins TRBV12-5 and TRBJ2-5, with 9 bases fitting TRBD2. CDR1 and CDR2 from the germline V gene are LGHNT and FRNRAP. V lost 4 bases, J lost 5 bases, and 8 bases stayed unmatched. This CDR3 is 15 amino acids long.

This rearrangement joins TRBV5-1 to TRBJ1-1; D uncertain. CDR3 length equals 17 residues. Germline values: CDR1 SGHRS, CDR2 YFSETQ. Trimming left V 6 bases short and J 4 bases short, with 25 bases between. The CDR3 spells CASTRGQWDSSSTEAFF. CDR3 coding DNA: TGCGCCAGCACCCGTGGGCAGTGGGATTCGAGTAGCACTGAAGCTTTCTTT.

The CDR3, as DNA: TGTGCCAGTAGTATGGACGTCCGGCGGGAGCAGTTCTTC. Residues: CASSMDVRREQFF. This chain joins TRBV19 and TRBJ2-1, with D unclear. The CDR3 has 13 residues. Germline loops: CDR1 LNHDA, CDR2 SQIVND (reference sequence). The V end was cut by 3 bases, the J end by 10 bases, with 13 bases between.

V is TRBV9 and J is TRBJ2-1, with D possibly TRBD1 on 5 matching bases. Germline-derived CDR1 and CDR2 are SGDLS and YYNGEE. The V and J ends lost 0 bases and 6 bases respectively, with 7 bases between them. The CDR3 is 13 amino acids. The CDR3 region has the DNA TGTGCCAGCAGCGTAGCAGGGCGCAATGAGCAGTTCTTC. Amino acids: CASSVAGRNEQFF. The variable domain in full, with the rest retrieved from reference TRBV9 and TRBJ2-1, is DSGVTQTPKHLITATGQRVTLRCSPRSGDLSVYWYQQSLDQGLQFLIQYYNGEERAKGNILERFSAQQFPDLHSELNLSSLELGDSALYFCASSVAGRNEQFFGPGTRLTVL.

The J gene is TRBJ1-1, the V gene TRBV11-2; D is unclear. CDR3 length equals 13 residues. Per germline, CDR1 SGHAT and CDR2 FQNNGV. The V end lost 4 bases, the J end lost 0 bases, and 6 bases lay between the germline ends. The DNA for the CDR3 is TGTGCCAGCAGCTCCGGAATGAACACTGAAGCTTTCTTT. Translating it yields CASSSGMNTEAFF.

V is TRBV30 and J is TRBJ2-2; D may be TRBD1 (6 bases). The CDR3 is 14 residues long. Trimming shortened V by 0 bases and J by 4 bases, and 9 bases separated the two germline ends. Germline V gives CDR1 GTSNPN, CDR2 SVGIG (reference sequence). CDR3 bases: TGTGCCTGGAGTGTGGTACAGGGCACCGGGGAGCTGTTTTTT. Translated, it gives CAWSVVQGTGELFF.

This chain uses TRBV5-1 with TRBJ2-6, with D unresolved. The CDR3 covers 15 residues. CDR1 SGHRS and CDR2 YFSETQ come from the germline V gene. The ends were cut back, 3 bases at V and 0 bases at J, with 7 bases in the middle. The CDR3 sequence is CASSSSSSGANVLTF. CDR3 nucleotides: TGCGCCAGCAGCTCCTCATCCTCTGGGGCCAACGTCCTGACTTTC.

This chain joins TRBV6-6 and TRBJ1-5, with 7 bases aligning to TRBD1. V lost 0 bases to trimming and J lost 5 bases; unmatched junction nucleotides: 1. Germline values: CDR1 MNHNY, CDR2 SVGAGI (reference sequence). This CDR3 contains 14 residues. Here the CDR3 DNA reads TGTGCCAGCAGTTACTCAGGGACAGATCAGCCCCAGCATTTT. Residues: CASSYSGTDQPQHF.

CDR3 residues: CAGRSSYNEQFF. In DNA, the CDR3 is TGTGCGGGAAGAAGCTCCTACAATGAGCAGTTCTTC. The chain employs TRBV30 and TRBJ2-1; D not certain. The CDR3 is 12 residues long. In germline, CDR1 is GTSNPN, CDR2 SVGIG (reference sequence).

This clone has just a few counts. The CDR3: CASSVRTGDTDTQYF. The CDR3 region has the DNA TGTGCCAGCAGCGTAAGGACAGGGGACACAGATACGCAGTATTTT. The chain employs TRBV9 and TRBJ2-3; 9 bases align to TRBD1. The CDR3 runs 15 residues. Per germline, CDR1 SGDLS and CDR2 YYNGEE. V lost 1 base, J lost 2 bases, and 2 bases stayed unmatched.